The T cell receptor (beta chain) under discussion was sequenced for a study of T cells in Graves' hyperthyroidism and ophthalmopathy. Overall study findings and caveats: Most thyroid clonotypes expanded above 0.001 appeared in blood too. Ophthalmopathy onset followed model prediction by a median approximately 7 months.

Stability of Graves' hyperthyroidism was defined as absent ophthalmopathy progression within 18 months. Concerning this clonotype: Its antigen is undetermined.

TCR beta CDR3 sequences were amplified from RNA transcripts. The primer set for the first-round RT-PCR of the TCR CDR3 was HTBI. TCRdb itself ran the multiplex PCR reads through MiXCR, one entry per CDR3 protein. Among 350,000 to 400,000 distinct CDR3 sequences listed, 14% to 15% were seen once. The V end was cut by 4 bases, the J end by 2 bases, with 9 bases between. The V gene's germline CDR1 is SNHLY and CDR2 FYNNEI. The CDR3 loop spans 13 amino acids. The J gene is TRBJ2-7, the V gene TRBV2; D remains unclear. The sequencing sample was made of blood. The sequence was obtained from a woman aged 30 to 39 with Graves' hyperthyroidism. The DNA of the CDR3 is TGTGCCAGCAGTGGTCTTGGGACCTACGAGCAGTACTTC. It yields the protein CASSGLGTYEQYF.